This T cell receptor beta chain is from a study of blood T cell repertoires in COVID-19. Study-level background: Collection of acute and convalescent COVID-19 samples took place in the United States, Italy and Spain.

Ages ranged from about 18 to 89 years, with residence in 24 US areas. V lost 1 base, J lost 4 bases, and 8 bases lay in between. Germline lookup yields CDR1 SGHTA and CDR2 FQGNSA. The CDR3 has 14 amino acids. As originally analysed: Amplifying reference gene primers gave estimates of nucleated cell counts. TCRdb's table, derived via immunoSEQ multiplex PCR, lists solely in-frame clones and lacks some. From that table come the V and J calls and clone size; the DNA was used to work out D and trimming. The sample comprises over 150,000 clones, about 86% of which are singletons, and under 9.5% rests with the top ten.

The sequence came from a man between 45 and 60 years old who had recovered from COVID-19. V usage is TRBV7-2 and J usage is TRBJ1-5; D perhaps matches TRBD1 (5 bases). Sequenced: PBMCs or T cells enriched from blood (not recorded which). The CDR3, as DNA: TGTGCCAGCAGCTTAGAAAGGGGAAATCAGCCCCAGCATTTT. Its translation is CASSLERGNQPQHF.